This T cell receptor beta chain derives from a study of cytomegalovirus exposure and HLA in healthy donors. Study observations and caveats: Cytomegalovirus association was listed for about 160 TCR beta chains. Researchers left out some V segments, among them TRBV6-2 and TRBV6-3, as indistinguishable.

The ends lost 5 bases at V and 8 bases at J; junction bases unmatched: 6. The CDR3 is 14 residues long. Germline CDR1 is SGHRS and CDR2 is YFSETQ. This clone was observed once. Its antigen remains unknown. It was with 60 Vbeta and 13 Jbeta primers that the PCR ran. The table came from immunoSEQ multiplex PCR; TCRdb's copy has only in-frame clones and leaves some out. The sample yields 120,000 or so clones, less than 85% seen once. Sequencing was performed on PBMCs. The receptor's source is a man younger than 40 in good health and CMV-seronegative. This rearrangement joins TRBV5-1 to TRBJ2-1; 11 bases are a match to TRBD2. The chain's CDR3 is CASRVAGGNYEQFF. The CDR3 nucleotides are TGCGCCAGCAGGGTAGCGGGAGGGAACTATGAGCAGTTCTTC.